These T cell receptor beta chains were read from a single sample in a study of blood T cell repertoires in COVID-19. Assay used: immunoSEQ multiplex PCR; TCRdb lists only in-frame clones, some missing. The repertoire holds around 80,000 clones, with around four fifths as singletons. Source material: peripheral blood. The source is a human donor in a cohort sampled during active COVID-19. Each CDR3 is given with its conserved first and last residue. Each record gives: clone size, D gene, V gene, J gene, CDR3 DNA, CDR3 protein. D genes are given only for firm matches. Clone size is stated in some rows and not others, as once, few, many or a class when expanded.

size: .; D: .; V: TRBV7-2; J: TRBJ2-7; DNA: TGTGCCAGCAGCCTCCAGAGGTACGAGCAGTACTTC; CDR3: CASSLQRYEQYF
size: .; D: .; V: TRBV11-2; J: TRBJ2-7; DNA: TGTGCCAGCAGCCCAACCGGGTCAAGCCTACGGGAGCAGTACTTC; CDR3: CASSPTGSSLREQYF
size: .; D: .; V: TRBV12-3/TRBV12-4; J: TRBJ2-1; DNA: TGTGCCAGCACCAACATTAGGGAGAATGAGCAGTTCTTC; CDR3: CASTNIRENEQFF
size: .; D: TRBD1; V: TRBV6-6; J: TRBJ1-1; DNA: TGTGCCAGCAGTACCCGACAGGGAGTGAACACTGAAGCTTTCTTT; CDR3: CASSTRQGVNTEAFF
size: .; D: .; V: TRBV21-1; J: TRBJ2-7; DNA: TGTGCCAGCAGCAAAGGGGGCAGGCTGACCTGCGAGCAGTACTTC; CDR3: CASSKGGRLTCEQYF
size: .; D: .; V: TRBV5-1; J: TRBJ1-4; DNA: TGCGCCAGCAGCTCCAGTACAGGGTCGGGTGAAAAACTGTTTTTT; CDR3: CASSSSTGSGEKLFF
size: .; D: TRBD2; V: TRBV19; J: TRBJ2-7; DNA: TGTGCCAGTAGTATGCGGGGGACTAGCGGGTTTGAGAGCTACGAGCAGTACTTC; CDR3: CASSMRGTSGFESYEQYF
size: .; D: TRBD1; V: TRBV29-1; J: TRBJ2-1; DNA: TGCAGCGTAAAACTCCCGGGACAGGGGGCAGGTGAGCAGTTCTTC; CDR3: CSVKLPGQGAGEQFF
size: few; D: TRBD1; V: TRBV11-3; J: TRBJ2-1; DNA: TGTGCCAGCAGCTCACACACCGCCGACAGGGGGTATTACAATGAGCAGTTCTTC; CDR3: CASSSHTADRGYYNEQFF
size: .; D: TRBD1; V: TRBV6-1; J: TRBJ1-3; DNA: TGTGCCAGCAGTGACCTGGGACAGTTCCCTGGAAACACCATATATTTT; CDR3: CASSDLGQFPGNTIYF
size: .; D: TRBD1; V: TRBV5-4; J: TRBJ2-2; DNA: TGTGCCAGCAGTTCCGGTGGGACAGGGGCTATCACCGGGGAGCTGTTTTTT; CDR3: CASSSGGTGAITGELFF
size: .; D: TRBD1; V: TRBV5-6; J: TRBJ2-2; DNA: TGTGCCAGCAAGGGGGCGGGCACCGGGGAGCTGTTTTTT; CDR3: CASKGAGTGELFF
size: .; D: .; V: TRBV9; J: TRBJ1-6; DNA: TGTGCCAGCAGCGTAGAAGGGCAGGGGTGGGTTTCACCCCTCCACTTT; CDR3: CASSVEGQGWVSPLHF
size: .; D: .; V: TRBV14; J: TRBJ2-7; DNA: TGTGCCAGCAGCAATCTGTACGAGCAGTACTTC; CDR3: CASSNLYEQYF
size: once; D: .; V: TRBV19; J: TRBJ1-5; DNA: TGTGCCAGCACCCCAGGGAGGGTACAGCCCCAGCATTTT; CDR3: CASTPGRVQPQHF
size: .; D: TRBD2; V: TRBV20-1; J: TRBJ2-1; DNA: TGCAGTGCTAGTGTTTTCGCCGGGACTAGCTCCTACAATGAGCAGTTCTTC; CDR3: CSASVFAGTSSYNEQFF